The 9 T cell receptor beta chains given below trace back to one sample, sequenced in a study of human T cells and chemical hapten exposure. The sample's time point: pre-sensitization, week 0. Stated treatment: therapeutic diphenylcyclopropenone sensitization with weekly scalp DPC. A single record per CDR3 protein comes from TCRdb applying MiXCR to the RACE reads. The top ten hold about 6% of the sample, which has some 45,000 distinct CDR3 sequences, under 15% seen once. The material sequenced was whole blood, taken in connection with sensitization to the hapten diphenylcyclopropenone (DPC). All receptors come from a woman aged 25 to 39 with alopecia areata. Some clones in this sample may be carry-over from other donors' samples.

This chain joins TRBV27 and TRBJ2-1, with TRBD2 matching over 8 bases. The germline CDR1 and CDR2 sequences are MNHEY and SMNVEV (reference sequence). CDR3 length equals 18 residues. The J segment lost 5 bases and the V segment lost 7 bases, leaving 19 bases of the junction unmatched. The CDR3 DNA sequence: TGTGCCAGCATCACCATAAGAGCTAGCGGGCGAGGGGACAATGAGCAGTTCTTC. Encoded protein: CASITIRASGRGDNEQFF.

In this sample, this clonotype turned up many times. The rearrangement links TRBV11-2 to TRBJ1-3; D is perhaps TRBD1 (5 bases). Trimming cost V 4 bases and J 5 bases, with 24 bases left between them. The germline gives CDR1 SGHAT, CDR2 FQNNGV. The CDR3 consists of 18 residues. This CDR3 reads CASSSARRQIGLRNTIYF. The CDR3 DNA follows: TGTGCCAGCAGCTCCGCACGGAGACAGATCGGATTAAGAAACACCATATATTTT.

This clonotype was counted ten times or more. The chain has TRBV9 and TRBJ2-5; 7 nucleotides line up with TRBD1. Per the germline V gene, CDR1 is SGDLS and CDR2 is YYNGEE. Germline trimming cut 0 bases from V and 3 bases from J; bases unmatched to any gene: 2. This CDR3 is 14 amino acids long. The CDR3 sequence: CASSVDGQEETQYF. The CDR3 DNA reads as TGTGCCAGCAGCGTAGACGGACAGGAAGAGACCCAGTACTTC.

This clonotype showed up many times. J is TRBJ1-1 and V is TRBV6-2 or TRBV6-3; D gene uncertain. Trimming shortened V by 0 bases and J by 4 bases, and 6 bases separated the two germline ends. This CDR3 spans 13 amino acids. The germline gives CDR1 MNHEY, CDR2 SVGEGT. The CDR3 loop reads CASSYSVVTEAFF. As DNA, the CDR3 is TGTGCCAGCAGTTACTCGGTGGTCACTGAAGCTTTCTTT.

This clonotype was observed at least ten times. V usage is TRBV28 and J usage is TRBJ2-7, with TRBD2 matching 9 bases. Germline CDR1 is MDHEN and CDR2 is SYDVKM. V shed 3 bases and J 5 bases; nucleotides not matched to a gene: 5. CDR3 size: 14 residues. DNA of the CDR3: TGTGCCAGCAGTTTGGGGCTAGCGGGGCACGAGCAGTACTTC. Translating it yields CASSLGLAGHEQYF.

CDR3 protein: CASSPLELAGPLGEQYF. The CDR3 DNA reads as TGTGCCAGCTCACCGCTCGAACTAGCGGGTCCCTTGGGCGAGCAGTACTTC. V is TRBV18 and J is TRBJ2-7; 9 bases map to TRBD2. From germline, CDR1 is KGHSH and CDR2 LQKENI. Trimming took 3 bases from V and 6 from J; bases not matched to a gene: 15. CDR3 length: 17 amino acids. Variable domain in full (rest from reference TRBV18 and TRBJ2-7): NAGVMQNPRHLVRRRGQEARLRCSPMKGHSHVYWYRQLPEEGLKFMVYLQKENIIDESGMPKERFSAEFPKEGPSILRIQQVVRGDSAAYFCASSPLELAGPLGEQYFGPGTRLTVT.

There are many counts of this clonotype. The V call is TRBV18, the J call TRBJ2-7; D is undetermined. CDR1 is KGHSH, CDR2 LQKENI, per germline. CDR3 length: 14 residues. V was trimmed by 3 bases and J by 0 bases, leaving 9 bases between them. This CDR3 is CASSPLVDSYEQYF. DNA for the CDR3: TGTGCCAGCTCACCGTTGGTCGACTCCTACGAGCAGTACTTC.

This clonotype was counted at least ten times. The chain uses TRBV7-6 and TRBJ2-5, with 7 bases matching TRBD2. The V segment lost 6 bases and the J segment 4 bases; nucleotides outside the gene matches: 5. The CDR3 is 13 amino acids. Per the germline V gene, CDR1 is SGHVS and CDR2 is FNYEAQ. Here the CDR3 DNA reads TGTGCCAGCAGTTACGGGAGGTCAGAGACCCAGTACTTC. Its translation is CASSYGRSETQYF.

This clonotype showed up just a few times. This chain connects TRBV11-2 to TRBJ2-7; D might be TRBD1 (6 bases). Germline V CDR1 and CDR2: SGHAT, FQNNGV. The V gene lost 5 bases and the J gene lost 6 bases, with 20 bases spanning the gap. This CDR3 has 15 amino acids. The CDR3 here is CASSPMGTGQSEQYF. Written as DNA, the CDR3 is TGTGCCAGCAGCCCCATGGGAACAGGGCAGTCCGAGCAGTACTTC.